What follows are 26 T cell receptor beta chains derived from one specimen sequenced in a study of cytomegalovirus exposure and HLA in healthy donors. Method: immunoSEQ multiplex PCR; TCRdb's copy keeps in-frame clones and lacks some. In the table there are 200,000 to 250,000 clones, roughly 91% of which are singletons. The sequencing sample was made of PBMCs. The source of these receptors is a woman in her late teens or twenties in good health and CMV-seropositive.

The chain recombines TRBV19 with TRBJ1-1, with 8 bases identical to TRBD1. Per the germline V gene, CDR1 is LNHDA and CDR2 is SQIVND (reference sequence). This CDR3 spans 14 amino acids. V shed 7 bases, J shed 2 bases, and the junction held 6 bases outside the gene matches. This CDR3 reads CASKRTGINTEAFF. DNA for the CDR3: TGTGCCAGTAAGAGGACAGGGATTAACACTGAAGCTTTCTTT.

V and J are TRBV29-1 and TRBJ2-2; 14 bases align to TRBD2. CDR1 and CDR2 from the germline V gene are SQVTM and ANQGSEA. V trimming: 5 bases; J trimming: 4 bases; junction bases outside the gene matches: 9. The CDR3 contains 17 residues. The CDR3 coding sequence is TGCAGCGTTTCGACTAGCGGGAGGGCTAGGAGCACCGGGGAGCTGTTTTTT. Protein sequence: CSVSTSGRARSTGELFF.

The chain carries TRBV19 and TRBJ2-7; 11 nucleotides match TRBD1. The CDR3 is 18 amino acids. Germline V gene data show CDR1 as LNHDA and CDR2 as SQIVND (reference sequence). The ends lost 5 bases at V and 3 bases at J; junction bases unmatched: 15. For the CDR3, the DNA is TGTGCCAGTAGTCTGTGGACAGGGGGCCTCCCCCCCAACTACGAGCAGTACTTC. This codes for CASSLWTGGLPPNYEQYF.

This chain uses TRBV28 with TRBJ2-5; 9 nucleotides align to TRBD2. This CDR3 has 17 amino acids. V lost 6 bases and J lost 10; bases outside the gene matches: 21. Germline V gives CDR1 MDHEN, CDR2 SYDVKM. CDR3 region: CASSARVAGAPDGSQYF. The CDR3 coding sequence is TGTGCCAGCAGCGCGCGGGTAGCGGGAGCTCCCGATGGGAGCCAGTACTTC.

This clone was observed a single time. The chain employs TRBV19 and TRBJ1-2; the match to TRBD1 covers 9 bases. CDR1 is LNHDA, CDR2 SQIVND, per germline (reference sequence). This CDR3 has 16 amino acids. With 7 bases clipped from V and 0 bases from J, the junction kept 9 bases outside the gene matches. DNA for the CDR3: TGTGCCAGTAATAATGAACGGGACAGGGCTAACTATGGCTACACCTTC. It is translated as CASNNERDRANYGYTF.

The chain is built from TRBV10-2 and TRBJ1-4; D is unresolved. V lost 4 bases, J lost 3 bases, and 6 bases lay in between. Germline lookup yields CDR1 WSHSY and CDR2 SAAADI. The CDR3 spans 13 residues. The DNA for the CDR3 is TGCGCCAGCAGTGTGCGGTCTAATGAAAAACTGTTTTTT. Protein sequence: CASSVRSNEKLFF.

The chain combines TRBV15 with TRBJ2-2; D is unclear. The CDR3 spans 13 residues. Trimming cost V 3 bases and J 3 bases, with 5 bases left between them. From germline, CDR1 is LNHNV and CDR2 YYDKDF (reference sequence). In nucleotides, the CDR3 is TGTGCCACCAGCAGTCGTTACACCGGGGAGCTGTTTTTT. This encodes CATSSRYTGELFF.

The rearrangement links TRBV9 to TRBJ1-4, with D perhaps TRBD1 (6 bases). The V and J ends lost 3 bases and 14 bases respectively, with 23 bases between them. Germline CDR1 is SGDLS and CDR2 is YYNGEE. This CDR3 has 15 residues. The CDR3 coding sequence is TGTGCCAGCAGCGCCTCCGGGACAAGCCCTCAAAGGCTGTTTTTT. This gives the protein CASSASGTSPQRLFF.

In DNA form, the CDR3 reads TGCAGCGTCAAAACTAGTAACTCGGCAGATACGCAGTATTTT. This codes for CSVKTSNSADTQYF. The genes are TRBV29-1 and TRBJ2-3; tentative D call: TRBD2 (5 bases). CDR1 and CDR2 from the germline V gene are SQVTM and ANQGSEA. V was cut by 6 bases and J by 4 bases, with 17 bases left in between. CDR3 length: 14 residues.

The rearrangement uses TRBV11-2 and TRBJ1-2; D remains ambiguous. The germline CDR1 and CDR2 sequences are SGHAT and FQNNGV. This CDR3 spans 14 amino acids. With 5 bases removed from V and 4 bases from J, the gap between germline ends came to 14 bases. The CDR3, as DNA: TGTGCCAGCAGCCTTGGGAGGGCTAGCTATGGCTACACCTTC. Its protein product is CASSLGRASYGYTF.

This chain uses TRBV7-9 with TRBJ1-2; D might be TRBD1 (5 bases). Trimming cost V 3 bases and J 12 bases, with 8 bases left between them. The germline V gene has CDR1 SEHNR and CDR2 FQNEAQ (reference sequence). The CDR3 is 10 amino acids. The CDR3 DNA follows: TGTGCCAGCAGCTTGACAGTACACACCTTC. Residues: CASSLTVHTF.

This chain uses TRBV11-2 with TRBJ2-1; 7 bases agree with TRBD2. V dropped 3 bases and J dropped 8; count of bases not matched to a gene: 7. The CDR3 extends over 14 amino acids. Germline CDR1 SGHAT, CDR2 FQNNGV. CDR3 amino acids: CASSFWGGSDEQFF. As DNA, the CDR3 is TGTGCCAGCAGCTTTTGGGGCGGGAGCGATGAGCAGTTCTTC. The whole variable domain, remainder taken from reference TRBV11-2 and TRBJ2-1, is EAGVAQSPRYKIIEKRQSVAFWCNPISGHATLYWYQQILGQGPKLLIQFQNNGVVDDSQLPKDRFSAERLKGVDSTLKIQPAKLEDSAVYLCASSFWGGSDEQFFGPGTRLTVL.

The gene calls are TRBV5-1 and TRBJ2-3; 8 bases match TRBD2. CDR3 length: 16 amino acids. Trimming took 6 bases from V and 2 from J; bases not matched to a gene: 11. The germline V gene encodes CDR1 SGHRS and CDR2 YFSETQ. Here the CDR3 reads CASTISLAGNTDTQYF. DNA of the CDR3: TGCGCCAGCACCATATCCCTAGCGGGCAACACAGATACGCAGTATTTT.

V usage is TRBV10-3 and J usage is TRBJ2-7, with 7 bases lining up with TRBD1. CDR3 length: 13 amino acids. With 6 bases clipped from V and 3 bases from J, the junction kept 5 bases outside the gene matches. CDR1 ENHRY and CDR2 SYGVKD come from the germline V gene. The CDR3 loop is CAIRTTGDYEQYF. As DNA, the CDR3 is TGTGCCATCAGAACCACAGGGGACTACGAGCAGTACTTC.

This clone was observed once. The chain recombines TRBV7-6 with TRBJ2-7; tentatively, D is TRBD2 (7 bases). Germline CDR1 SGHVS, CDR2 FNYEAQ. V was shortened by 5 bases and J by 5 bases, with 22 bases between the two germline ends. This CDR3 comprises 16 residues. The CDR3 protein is CASSRRSGSGGHEQYF. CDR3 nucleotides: TGTGCCAGCAGCCGTAGGAGCGGGTCGGGGGGCCACGAGCAGTACTTC. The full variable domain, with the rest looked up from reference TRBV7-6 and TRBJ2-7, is GAGVSQSPRYKVTKRGQDVALRCDPISGHVSLYWYRQALGQGPEFLTYFNYEAQQDKSGLPNDRFSAERPEGSISTLTIQRTEQRDSAMYRCASSRRSGSGGHEQYFGPGTRLTVT.

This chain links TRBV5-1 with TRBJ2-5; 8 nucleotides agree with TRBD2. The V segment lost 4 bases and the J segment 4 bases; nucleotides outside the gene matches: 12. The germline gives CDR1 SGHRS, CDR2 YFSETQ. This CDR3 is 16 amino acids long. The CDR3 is CASSTGGLVSPETQYF. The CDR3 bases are TGCGCCAGCAGCACGGGGGGACTAGTCTCTCCAGAGACCCAGTACTTC.

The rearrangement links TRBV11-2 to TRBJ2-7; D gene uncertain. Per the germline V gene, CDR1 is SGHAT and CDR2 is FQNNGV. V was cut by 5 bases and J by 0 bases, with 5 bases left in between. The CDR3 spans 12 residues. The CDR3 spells CASSPSSYEQYF. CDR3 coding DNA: TGTGCCAGCAGCCCTAGCTCCTACGAGCAGTACTTC.

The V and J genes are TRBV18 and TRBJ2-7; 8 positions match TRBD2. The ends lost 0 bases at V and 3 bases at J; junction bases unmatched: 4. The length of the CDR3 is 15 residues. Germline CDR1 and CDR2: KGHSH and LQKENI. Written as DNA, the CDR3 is TGTGCCAGCTCACCACCGACACTAGCGGTCTACGAGCAGTACTTC. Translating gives CASSPPTLAVYEQYF.

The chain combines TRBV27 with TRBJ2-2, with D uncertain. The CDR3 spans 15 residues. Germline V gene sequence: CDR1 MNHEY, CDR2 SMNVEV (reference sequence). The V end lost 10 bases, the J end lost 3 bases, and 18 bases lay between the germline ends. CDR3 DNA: TGTGCCACCAGAACGGTTGGTCGCCACACCGGGGAGCTGTTTTTT. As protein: CATRTVGRHTGELFF.

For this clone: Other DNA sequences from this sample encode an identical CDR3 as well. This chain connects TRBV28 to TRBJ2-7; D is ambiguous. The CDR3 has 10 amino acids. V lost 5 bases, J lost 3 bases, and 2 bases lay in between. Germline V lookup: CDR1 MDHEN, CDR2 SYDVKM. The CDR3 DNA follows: TGTGCCAGCAGTCTCTACGAGCAGTACTTC. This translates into CASSLYEQYF.

The CDR3 is CATSRSRTSGRSKNEQFF. CDR3 bases: TGTGCCACCAGCAGATCCCGGACTAGCGGGAGGTCTAAAAATGAGCAGTTCTTC. The V gene is TRBV15, the J gene TRBJ2-1; 14 positions agree with TRBD2. Germline V gene sequence: CDR1 LNHNV, CDR2 YYDKDF (reference sequence). The CDR3 runs to 18 residues. The V and J ends lost 2 bases and 7 bases, in that order; junction bases with no gene match: 10.

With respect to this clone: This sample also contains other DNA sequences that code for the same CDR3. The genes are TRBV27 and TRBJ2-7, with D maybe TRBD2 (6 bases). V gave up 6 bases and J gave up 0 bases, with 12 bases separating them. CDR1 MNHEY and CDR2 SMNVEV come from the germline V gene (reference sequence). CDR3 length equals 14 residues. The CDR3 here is CASSPGLYSYEQYF. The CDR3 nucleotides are TGTGCCAGCAGCCCGGGACTCTACTCCTACGAGCAGTACTTC.

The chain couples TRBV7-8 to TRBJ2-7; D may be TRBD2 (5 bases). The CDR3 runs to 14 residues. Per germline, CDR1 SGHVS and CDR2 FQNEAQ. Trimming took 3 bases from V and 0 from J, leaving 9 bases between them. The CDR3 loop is CASSFAGSSYEQYF. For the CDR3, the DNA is TGTGCCAGCAGCTTTGCGGGTAGCTCCTACGAGCAGTACTTC.

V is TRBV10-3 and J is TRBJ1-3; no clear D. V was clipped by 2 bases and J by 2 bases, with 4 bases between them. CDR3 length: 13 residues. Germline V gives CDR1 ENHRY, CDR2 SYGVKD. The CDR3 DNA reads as TGTGCCATCAGTGAGGACACTGGAAACACCATATATTTT. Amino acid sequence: CAISEDTGNTIYF.

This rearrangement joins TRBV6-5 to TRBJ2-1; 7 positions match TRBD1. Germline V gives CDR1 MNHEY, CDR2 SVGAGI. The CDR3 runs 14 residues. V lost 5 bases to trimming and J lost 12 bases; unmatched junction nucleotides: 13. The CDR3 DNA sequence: TGTGCCAGCAGTCGCCCCGGACAGGTTCGGTGGCAGTTCTTC. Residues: CASSRPGQVRWQFF.

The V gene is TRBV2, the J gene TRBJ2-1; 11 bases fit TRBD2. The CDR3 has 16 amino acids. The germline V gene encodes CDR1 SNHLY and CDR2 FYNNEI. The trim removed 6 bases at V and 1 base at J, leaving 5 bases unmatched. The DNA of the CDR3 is TGTGCCAGCAGCGAGACTAGCGGGGCTTCCTACAATGAGCAGTTCTTC. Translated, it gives CASSETSGASYNEQFF.